Listed below are T cell receptor beta chains from one sample, sequenced in a study of T cell responses to AZD1222 COVID-19 vaccine. The data were produced by immunoSEQ multiplex PCR, yet TCRdb's version contains in-frame clones alone and is incomplete. The sample carries 100,000 to 150,000 clones, roughly 87% recorded once. Sequences were derived from peripheral blood, sampled on day 0 of MenACWY control vaccination. The receptors were sampled from an adult in good health. CDR3s include the opening cysteine and the closing phenylalanine or tryptophan. Fields, in order: D gene, clone size, V gene, J gene, CDR3 DNA, CDR3 protein. A D gene is named only where the DNA matches it firmly. Clone size is not always given. Where it is, it says once, few, many or a class for expanded clones.

d_call: NA; clone_size: NA; v_call: TRBV21-1; j_call: TRBJ2-7; cdr3_nt: TGTGCCAGCAGCAAACGCCCAGGCGAGCAGTACTTC; cdr3_aa: CASSKRPGEQYF
d_call: NA; clone_size: NA; v_call: TRBV9; j_call: TRBJ2-4; cdr3_nt: TGTGCCAGCAGCGTAGACGGGGGGCTTGGCATTCAGTACTTC; cdr3_aa: CASSVDGGLGIQYF
d_call: NA; clone_size: NA; v_call: TRBV9; j_call: TRBJ1-4; cdr3_nt: TGTGCCAGCAGCGTAGGGGGGCTGGGGGAAAAACTGTTTTTT; cdr3_aa: CASSVGGLGEKLFF
d_call: TRBD1; clone_size: NA; v_call: TRBV19; j_call: TRBJ1-2; cdr3_nt: TGTGCCAGTAGTATCTCGGCAGGGGGCTATGGCTACACCTTC; cdr3_aa: CASSISAGGYGYTF
d_call: NA; clone_size: NA; v_call: TRBV4-1; j_call: TRBJ1-1; cdr3_nt: TGCGCCAGCAGCCAAGGGGGAAGAAACACTGAAGCTTTCTTT; cdr3_aa: CASSQGGRNTEAFF
d_call: NA; clone_size: once; v_call: TRBV4-1; j_call: TRBJ1-5; cdr3_nt: TGCGCCAGCAGCCACTCCCCGATTGTTTATCAGCCCCAGCATTTT; cdr3_aa: CASSHSPIVYQPQHF
d_call: TRBD2; clone_size: NA; v_call: TRBV30; j_call: TRBJ2-1; cdr3_nt: TGTGCCTGGGATCCGGGACTAGCTGACAATGAGCAGTTCTTC; cdr3_aa: CAWDPGLADNEQFF
d_call: TRBD1; clone_size: NA; v_call: TRBV7-6; j_call: TRBJ2-5; cdr3_nt: TGTGCCAGCAGCTTAGCGCGTGGGACAGGGGGACAAGAGACCCAGTACTTC; cdr3_aa: CASSLARGTGGQETQYF
d_call: NA; clone_size: NA; v_call: TRBV11-1; j_call: TRBJ1-1; cdr3_nt: TGTGCCAGCAGCTTAGCGGGCAGGACCACTGAAGCTTTCTTT; cdr3_aa: CASSLAGRTTEAFF
d_call: NA; clone_size: NA; v_call: TRBV7-2; j_call: TRBJ2-5; cdr3_nt: TGTGCCACAATGGGGACCTGGGGGACCCAGTACTTC; cdr3_aa: CATMGTWGTQYF
d_call: NA; clone_size: NA; v_call: TRBV19; j_call: TRBJ1-3; cdr3_nt: TGTGCCAGCAAAAAGCGGGGGGCAAGTGAAAACACCATATATTTT; cdr3_aa: CASKKRGASENTIYF
d_call: NA; clone_size: once; v_call: TRBV18; j_call: TRBJ1-2; cdr3_nt: TGTGCCAGCTCACCACCCACGACAAACTTCTATGGCTACACCTTC; cdr3_aa: CASSPPTTNFYGYTF